The 26 T cell receptor beta chains below all came from one sample that was sequenced in a study of blood T cell repertoires in COVID-19. The table came from immunoSEQ multiplex PCR; TCRdb's copy has only in-frame clones and leaves some out. Among approximately 350,000 clones listed, under 85% were seen once. Source material: PBMCs or T cells enriched from blood (not recorded which). These receptors all stem from a woman in her forties or fifties who had recovered from COVID-19.

The chain employs TRBV2 and TRBJ1-5; no firm D call. The V gene lost 3 bases and the J gene lost 0 bases, with 12 bases spanning the gap. Germline CDR1 and CDR2: SNHLY and FYNNEI. CDR3 length: 16 residues. Here the CDR3 DNA reads TGTGCCAGCAGTGAGCGAGGAGGTTATAGCAATCAGCCCCAGCATTTT. Its translation is CASSERGGYSNQPQHF. Combining the CDR3 with reference TRBV2 and TRBJ1-5 gives the whole variable domain EPEVTQTPSHQVTQMGQEVILRCVPISNHLYFYWYRQILGQKVEFLVSFYNNEISEKSEIFDDQFSVERPDGSNFTLKIRSTKLEDSAMYFCASSERGGYSNQPQHFGDGTRLSIL.

The V gene is TRBV18, the J gene TRBJ2-5; 10 positions agree with TRBD1. CDR1 and CDR2 (germline): KGHSH, LQKENI. This CDR3 spans 17 amino acids. The J segment lost 4 bases and the V segment lost 0 bases, leaving 8 bases of the junction unmatched. Here the CDR3 DNA reads TGTGCCAGCTCACCACCGGTGGACAGGGGGTCGCGAGAGACCCAGTACTTC. Protein sequence: CASSPPVDRGSRETQYF.

This chain connects TRBV10-3 to TRBJ2-3; 7 bases agree with TRBD1. Germline V gene lookup returns CDR1 ENHRY and CDR2 SYGVKD. This CDR3 contains 16 residues. The ends lost 2 bases at V and 1 base at J; junction bases unmatched: 6. The CDR3 bases are TGTGCCATCAGTGAGACCCGTGACAGGGGCACAGATACGCAGTATTTT. It encodes CAISETRDRGTDTQYF.

V usage is TRBV6-4 and J usage is TRBJ1-1; perhaps TRBD1 as D (5 bases). The CDR3 loop spans 13 amino acids. Looked up from germline, CDR1 is MRHNA and CDR2 is SNTAGT. V was trimmed by 6 bases and J by 1 base, leaving 9 bases between them. CDR3 region: CASSFGQNTEAFF. The CDR3 DNA reads as TGTGCCAGCAGCTTCGGACAGAACACTGAAGCTTTCTTT.

The rearrangement links TRBV27 to TRBJ2-7; D possibly corresponds to TRBD1 (7 bases). Trimming stripped 2 bases from V and 4 bases from J, with 12 bases between. CDR1 and CDR2 (germline): MNHEY, SMNVEV (reference sequence). CDR3 length: 14 amino acids. The CDR3 loop reads CASSLGGGRYEQYF. CDR3 DNA: TGTGCCAGCAGTTTAGGAGGGGGCCGTTACGAGCAGTACTTC.

This chain joins TRBV7-2 and TRBJ1-2; possibly TRBD1 for D (5 bases). CDR3 size: 14 residues. The germline V and J ends were trimmed by 1 base and 0 bases, with 6 bases remaining between them. Germline values: CDR1 SGHTA, CDR2 FQGNSA. The CDR3 region is CASSLGQTNYGYTF. DNA for the CDR3: TGTGCCAGCAGCTTAGGACAGACTAACTATGGCTACACCTTC.

The chain links TRBV6-5 to TRBJ1-2, with D perhaps matching TRBD1 (5 bases). The V and J ends lost 2 bases and 2 bases respectively, with 12 bases between them. Germline values: CDR1 MNHEY, CDR2 SVGAGI. CDR3 length: 15 amino acids. The CDR3 nucleotides read TGTGCCAGCAGTTACCCCCAGGGATCAAACTATGGCTACACCTTC. Amino acids: CASSYPQGSNYGYTF.

The chain employs TRBV7-9 and TRBJ2-1; D remains unclear. Trimming took 5 bases from V and 4 from J, leaving 12 bases between them. CDR3 length: 14 residues. CDR1 and CDR2 (germline): SEHNR, FQNEAQ (reference sequence). CDR3 in amino acids: CASSTYTGYNEQFF. CDR3 in DNA: TGTGCCAGCAGCACCTATACCGGTTACAATGAGCAGTTCTTC.

The CDR3 here is CASSILGPAGGGNNEQFF. CDR3 in DNA: TGTGCCAGTAGTATCTTGGGGCCAGCGGGAGGGGGTAACAATGAGCAGTTCTTC. The chain uses TRBV19 and TRBJ2-1; 10 bases are a match to TRBD2. This CDR3 has 18 residues. Germline V lookup: CDR1 LNHDA, CDR2 SQIVND (reference sequence). V trimming: 3 bases; J trimming: 5 bases; junction bases outside the gene matches: 13.

This chain uses TRBV19 with TRBJ2-2; TRBD1 agrees at 9 bases. This CDR3 is built from 18 residues. V trimming: 4 bases; J trimming: 4 bases; junction bases outside the gene matches: 13. Germline CDR1 LNHDA, CDR2 SQIVND (reference sequence). CDR3 nucleotides: TGTGCCAGTAGTAAACCGCGGTTAGGGACAGGGATCACCGGGGAGCTGTTTTTT. Its protein is CASSKPRLGTGITGELFF.

This sequence joins TRBV3-1 (or the pseudogene TRBV3-2) and TRBJ2-2, with TRBD1 matching 8 bases. There are 17 residues in the CDR3. Per germline, CDR1 LGHDT and CDR2 YNNKEL (reference sequence). V shed 2 bases, J shed 2 bases, and the junction held 7 bases outside the gene matches. CDR3: CASSQPTGDPNTGELFF. The CDR3, as DNA: TGTGCCAGCAGCCAACCGACAGGGGATCCTAACACCGGGGAGCTGTTTTTT.

The DNA of the CDR3 is TGTGCCAGCGTCACCATGCGGAAGTTTTGGTATGGCTACACCTTC. Its translation: CASVTMRKFWYGYTF. This rearrangement joins TRBV21-1 to TRBJ1-2. TRBV21-1 is tagged as a pseudogene. The CDR3 loop spans 15 amino acids.

The V call is TRBV7-9, the J call TRBJ1-1; the D is unclear. Germline loops: CDR1 SEHNR, CDR2 FQNEAQ (reference sequence). Trimming took 5 bases from V and 2 from J, leaving 18 bases between them. This CDR3 region has 16 residues. The CDR3 region is CASSVIPGPINTEAFF. The CDR3 DNA follows: TGTGCCAGCAGCGTCATACCTGGCCCGATTAACACTGAAGCTTTCTTT. The full variable domain, its missing parts supplied by reference TRBV7-9 and TRBJ1-1, is DTGVSQNPRHKITKRGQNVTFRCDPISEHNRLYWYRQTLGQGPEFLTYFQNEAQLEKSRLLSDRFSAERPKGSFSTLEIQRTEQGDSAMYLCASSVIPGPINTEAFFGQGTRLTVV.

This sequence joins TRBV2 and TRBJ1-4; D is undetermined. V was clipped by 4 bases and J by 0 bases, with 9 bases between them. Germline-derived CDR1 and CDR2 are SNHLY and FYNNEI. The CDR3 runs 15 residues. DNA of the CDR3: TGTGCCAGCAGTGGAACAGTAGCAACTAATGAAAAACTGTTTTTT. Amino acid sequence: CASSGTVATNEKLFF.

The sample holds a few counts of this clone. J is TRBJ1-3 and V is TRBV7-2; 10 bases fit TRBD1. The CDR3 covers 17 residues. Germline V gene sequence: CDR1 SGHTA, CDR2 FQGNSA. V lost 1 base and J lost 4; bases outside the gene matches: 7. CDR3 in amino acids: CASSLGGQGVAGNTIYF. The CDR3 nucleotides read TGTGCCAGCAGCTTAGGCGGACAGGGGGTTGCCGGAAACACCATATATTTT.

Of note for this clone: Other nucleotide sequences from this sample produce the same CDR3. The CDR3 DNA sequence: TGTGCCAGCAGCACAGGGGTCTATGGCTACACCTTC. The encoded protein is CASSTGVYGYTF. V usage is TRBV12-3 or TRBV12-4 and J usage is TRBJ1-2, with TRBD1 matching 7 bases. This CDR3 is 12 amino acids long. With V trimmed by 6 bases and J by 4 bases, 2 bases remained unmatched.

The CDR3 here is CASSLEAGEYNEQFF. For the CDR3, the DNA is TGTGCCAGCAGCTTGGAAGCGGGAGAGTACAATGAGCAGTTCTTC. The V call is TRBV7-2, the J call TRBJ2-1; the match to TRBD2 covers 8 bases. This CDR3 contains 15 residues. From germline, CDR1 is SGHTA and CDR2 FQGNSA. The V gene end was trimmed by 3 bases and the J gene end by 4 bases; junction bases not matched to a gene: 5.

Only a few counts were recorded for this clone. V gene TRBV5-1 combines with J gene TRBJ1-1; 10 bases line up with TRBD1. Losses at the gene ends were 3 bases for V and 2 bases for J; bases not matched to a gene: 1. The length of the CDR3 is 14 residues. CDR1 and CDR2 (germline): SGHRS, YFSETQ. CDR3 nucleotides: TGCGCCAGCAGCTGGACAGGGGGAAACACTGAAGCTTTCTTT. It yields the protein CASSWTGGNTEAFF.

The chain links TRBV5-1 to TRBJ1-1; D remains ambiguous. The CDR3 is 13 amino acids. V was pared by 4 bases and J by 2 bases, with 9 bases between. Germline-derived CDR1 and CDR2 are SGHRS and YFSETQ. Here the CDR3 reads CASSGRLNTEAFF. The CDR3, as DNA: TGCGCCAGCAGCGGGCGCCTTAACACTGAAGCTTTCTTT.

V and J are TRBV4-3 and TRBJ1-2; a possible D gene is TRBD1 (5 bases). This CDR3 region has 14 residues. Germline V CDR1 and CDR2: LGHNA, YSLEER. V lost 2 bases, J lost 5 bases, and 12 bases lay in between. The CDR3 protein is CASSQNPTAYGYTF. The CDR3, as DNA: TGCGCCAGCAGCCAAAACCCGACAGCTTATGGCTACACCTTC.

This sequence joins TRBV5-1 and TRBJ1-2; 7 nucleotides line up with TRBD1. Germline CDR1 and CDR2: SGHRS and YFSETQ. The CDR3 runs 13 residues. The trim removed 4 bases at V and 6 bases at J, leaving 6 bases unmatched. CDR3 protein: CASSDDRVHGYTF. CDR3 coding DNA: TGCGCCAGCAGCGACGACAGGGTACATGGCTACACCTTC. Filled out from reference TRBV5-1 and TRBJ1-2, the complete variable domain reads KAGVTQTPRYLIKTRGQQVTLSCSPISGHRSVSWYQQTPGQGLQFLFEYFSETQRNKGNFPGRFSGRQFSNSRSEMNVSTLELGDSALYLCASSDDRVHGYTFGSGTRLTVV.

V usage is TRBV6-5 and J usage is TRBJ1-5; D is perhaps TRBD1 (5 bases). V dropped 8 bases and J dropped 2 bases, with 13 bases sitting between them. Germline CDR1 reads MNHEY; CDR2 reads SVGAGI. CDR3 length: 14 amino acids. The CDR3 DNA sequence: TGTGCCAGCTCGCAACTCAGGGGCAATCAGCCCCAGCATTTT. Its protein is CASSQLRGNQPQHF.

The genes are TRBV6-2 or TRBV6-3 and TRBJ2-3; 10 positions agree with TRBD2. Germline loops: CDR1 MNHEY, CDR2 SVGEGT. This CDR3 region has 16 residues. After removal of 1 base from V and 4 bases from J, the junction contained 5 bases not matched to a gene. The CDR3 DNA reads as TGTGCCAGCAGTTACTTCACTAGCGGGAACGCAGATACGCAGTATTTT. Residues: CASSYFTSGNADTQYF.

The chain links TRBV15 to TRBJ1-4; a weak D match, TRBD1 (5 bases). CDR1 LNHNV and CDR2 YYDKDF come from the germline V gene (reference sequence). V lost 0 bases and J lost 2, with 13 bases in between. CDR3 length: 17 residues. The DNA of the CDR3 is TGTGCCACCAGCAGAGACCCCTATGGGGGGACTAATGAAAAACTGTTTTTT. This sequence encodes CATSRDPYGGTNEKLFF.

This clone has just a few counts. The rearrangement links TRBV5-1 to TRBJ1-1, with D possibly matching TRBD1 (5 bases). Trimming removed 0 bases at V and 2 bases at J, with 11 bases between. The CDR3 totals 15 residues. CDR1 SGHRS and CDR2 YFSETQ come from the germline V gene. The CDR3 sequence is CASSLGLQGNTEAFF. The CDR3 DNA sequence: TGCGCCAGCAGCTTGGGCTTGCAGGGTAACACTGAAGCTTTCTTT.

This clone has a single count. The chain joins TRBV5-4 to TRBJ2-3, with 11 nucleotides matching TRBD2. The CDR3 has 18 amino acids. The V gene end was trimmed by 0 bases and the J gene end by 5 bases; junction bases not matched to a gene: 11. From germline, CDR1 is SGHNT and CDR2 YYREEE (reference sequence). CDR3 sequence: CASSLEGYSGRAVDTQYF. The CDR3 DNA reads TGTGCCAGCAGCTTGGAGGGTTATAGCGGGAGGGCGGTAGATACGCAGTATTTT.